Each of the 20 T cell receptor beta chains below was sequenced from the same sample in a study of T cell changes during pregnancy in multiple sclerosis. The table came from immunoSEQ multiplex PCR; TCRdb's copy has only in-frame clones and leaves some out. The table has fewer than 60,000 clones, about 95% seen once. This material consisted of CD8+ T cells from peripheral blood mononuclear cells, taken in the first trimester of pregnancy. These receptors originate from a female donor with multiple sclerosis, enrolled in a pregnancy study.

The gene calls are TRBV7-9 and TRBJ2-1; 12 nucleotides match TRBD2. V lost 3 bases to trimming and J lost 7 bases; unmatched junction nucleotides: 4. Germline CDR1 reads SEHNR; CDR2 reads FQNEAQ (reference sequence). CDR3 length: 15 residues. The CDR3 nucleotides are TGTGCCAGCAGCTTTACGACTAGCGGGAGTAATGAGCAGTTCTTC. Its protein is CASSFTTSGSNEQFF. The whole variable domain, filled in from reference TRBV7-9 and TRBJ2-1, reads DTGVSQNPRHKITKRGQNVTFRCDPISEHNRLYWYRQTLGQGPEFLTYFQNEAQLEKSRLLSDRFSAERPKGSFSTLEIQRTEQGDSAMYLCASSFTTSGSNEQFFGPGTRLTVL.

Comments on this clone: The same CDR3 can be traced to other DNA sequences in this sample. J is TRBJ2-1 and V is TRBV20-1, with TRBD1 as a possible D gene (5 bases). Germline V gene lookup returns CDR1 DFQATT and CDR2 SNEGSKA (reference sequence). The CDR3 sequence is 11 residues long. V lost 5 bases, J lost 3 bases, and 5 bases lay in between. The CDR3 loop is CSADSYNEQFF. The DNA of the CDR3 is TGCAGTGCTGACAGCTACAATGAGCAGTTCTTC.

The chain combines TRBV27 with TRBJ1-5; tentative D call: TRBD1 (5 bases). Germline CDR1 MNHEY, CDR2 SMNVEV (reference sequence). V was pared by 4 bases and J by 7 bases, with 17 bases between. This CDR3 spans 15 amino acids. The CDR3 protein is CASSWDFSTGQPQHF. The CDR3, as DNA: TGTGCCAGCAGTTGGGACTTTTCTACGGGACAGCCCCAGCATTTT.

J is TRBJ2-6 and V is TRBV5-1, with TRBD1 matching 10 bases. The CDR3 length is 17 residues. The V gene's germline CDR1 is SGHRS and CDR2 YFSETQ. The junction had 5 bases not matched to a gene; V was cut back by 4 bases and J by 1 base. The CDR3 bases are TGCGCCAGCAGCCTCCGGGACAGGGGATCTGGGGCCAACGTCCTGACTTTC. It translates to CASSLRDRGSGANVLTF.

V gene TRBV10-2 combines with J gene TRBJ2-5, with 9 bases identical to TRBD2. Losses at the gene ends were 10 bases for V and 4 bases for J; bases not matched to a gene: 13. There are 15 residues in the CDR3. Germline loops: CDR1 WSHSY, CDR2 SAAADI. The CDR3 DNA follows: TGCGCCACCCGTTTGGTGGCGGGAGGGGTAGAGACCCAGTACTTC. Its protein product is CATRLVAGGVETQYF.

The chain has TRBV4-3 and TRBJ1-2, with 7 bases identical to TRBD1. This CDR3 comprises 17 residues. The germline gives CDR1 LGHNA, CDR2 YSLEER. The junction had 12 bases not matched to a gene; V was cut back by 1 base and J by 4 bases. CDR3 coding DNA: TGCGCCAGCAGCCAAGGGGTTGGGGCAGGGGGTTTCTATGGCTACACCTTC. Its translation: CASSQGVGAGGFYGYTF.

The chain uses TRBV25-1 and TRBJ2-1; D might be TRBD1 (5 bases). V lost 4 bases to trimming and J lost 13 bases, with 17 bases between them. CDR1 MGHDK and CDR2 SYGVNS come from the germline V gene. The CDR3 has 13 residues. The CDR3 DNA is TGTGCCAGCAGTGCCCTGGACACCGTTGATCAGTTCTTC. Its protein product is CASSALDTVDQFF. Drawing the rest from reference TRBV25-1 and TRBJ2-1, the complete variable domain is EADIYQTPRYLVIGTGKKITLECSQTMGHDKMYWYQQDPGMELHLIHYSYGVNSTEKGDLSSESTVSRIRTEHFPLTLESARPSHTSQYLCASSALDTVDQFFGPGTRLTVL.

This rearrangement joins TRBV25-1 to TRBJ2-2; D is unresolved. V lost 6 bases to trimming and J lost 8 bases, with 4 bases between them. Germline CDR1 MGHDK, CDR2 SYGVNS. This CDR3 contains 10 residues. CDR3 DNA sequence: TGTGCCAGCAGGCGGGGGGAGCTGTTTTTT. The encoded protein is CASRRGELFF.

The chain couples TRBV15 to TRBJ2-1; maybe TRBD2 (6 bases). Trimming left V 1 base short and J 10 bases short, with 11 bases between. CDR3 length equals 13 residues. Germline V gene data show CDR1 as LNHNV and CDR2 as YYDKDF (reference sequence). CDR3 loop: CATSRAPGDEQFF. The CDR3 DNA reads as TGTGCCACCAGCAGAGCCCCGGGAGACGAGCAGTTCTTC.

The V and J genes are TRBV5-1 and TRBJ2-1, with 7 bases fitting TRBD2. The CDR3 sequence is 14 residues long. With 6 bases clipped from V and 5 bases from J, the junction kept 8 bases outside the gene matches. The germline V gene has CDR1 SGHRS and CDR2 YFSETQ. This CDR3 is CASTPGTIDNEQFF. CDR3 coding DNA: TGCGCCAGCACCCCCGGGACTATCGACAATGAGCAGTTCTTC.

The chain joins TRBV5-1 to TRBJ1-1; tentatively, D is TRBD1 (6 bases). V was clipped by 0 bases and J by 3 bases, with 12 bases between them. Germline CDR1 reads SGHRS; CDR2 reads YFSETQ. This CDR3 has 15 residues. The CDR3 here is CASSLDGKGDTEAFF. The DNA for the CDR3 is TGCGCCAGCAGCTTGGATGGGAAGGGGGACACTGAAGCTTTCTTT. The complete variable domain, with remaining parts taken from reference TRBV5-1 and TRBJ1-1, reads KAGVTQTPRYLIKTRGQQVTLSCSPISGHRSVSWYQQTPGQGLQFLFEYFSETQRNKGNFPGRFSGRQFSNSRSEMNVSTLELGDSALYLCASSLDGKGDTEAFFGQGTRLTVV.

The rearrangement uses TRBV5-6 and TRBJ2-7, with a tentative D call TRBD2 (6 bases). Germline lookup yields CDR1 SGHDT and CDR2 YYEEEE. The CDR3 covers 15 residues. V lost 0 bases and J 3 bases, leaving 13 bases between the germline ends. The CDR3 DNA reads as TGTGCCAGCAGCTTGGGACTAGTGGGAGTCTACGAGCAGTACTTC. As protein: CASSLGLVGVYEQYF. The whole variable domain, remainder taken from reference TRBV5-6 and TRBJ2-7, is DAGVTQSPTHLIKTRGQQVTLRCSPKSGHDTVSWYQQALGQGPQFIFQYYEEEERQRGNFPDRFSGHQFPNYSSELNVNALLLGDSALYLCASSLGLVGVYEQYFGPGTRLTVT.

This chain connects TRBV5-1 to TRBJ2-1, with 12 positions matching TRBD2. CDR1 SGHRS and CDR2 YFSETQ come from the germline V gene. V shed 4 bases and J 1 base; nucleotides not matched to a gene: 6. The CDR3 is made up of 17 amino acids. The CDR3 here is CASSTLAGGPSYNEQFF. The CDR3 DNA is TGCGCCAGCAGCACCCTAGCGGGAGGGCCTTCCTACAATGAGCAGTTCTTC.

This rearrangement joins TRBV28 to TRBJ2-7; TRBD1 agrees at 7 bases. Unmatched junction bases numbered 5, after V lost 5 bases and J lost 7 bases. The CDR3 is made up of 12 amino acids. Germline-derived CDR1 and CDR2 are MDHEN and SYDVKM. The CDR3 DNA reads as TGTGCCAGCAGTAGACAGGGCCGGGAGCAGTACTTC. Its translation: CASSRQGREQYF.

The chain combines TRBV7-6 with TRBJ2-3, with 14 bases aligning to TRBD2. This CDR3 has 20 residues. Germline V gene lookup returns CDR1 SGHVS and CDR2 FNYEAQ. The J segment lost 4 bases and the V segment lost 3 bases, leaving 15 bases of the junction unmatched. The CDR3: CASSFLRLAGGRSGADTQYF. In DNA, the CDR3 is TGTGCCAGCAGCTTTCTAAGACTAGCGGGAGGGCGAAGTGGGGCAGATACGCAGTATTTT.

The chain links TRBV30 to TRBJ2-5; 9 bases are shared with TRBD1. J gave up 3 bases and V 3 bases, and 2 bases lay outside the gene matches. This CDR3 has 13 residues. CDR1 is GTSNPN and CDR2 is SVGIG in the germline V gene (reference sequence). The CDR3 DNA sequence: TGTGCCTGGAGGGGACAGGGAAAAGAGACCCAGTACTTC. It is translated as CAWRGQGKETQYF.

The chain uses TRBV5-6 and TRBJ2-4, with TRBD2 as a possible D gene (6 bases). From germline, CDR1 is SGHDT and CDR2 YYEEEE. The ends were cut back, 0 bases at V and 0 bases at J, with 13 bases in the middle. This CDR3 has 17 residues. In DNA form, the CDR3 reads TGTGCCAGCAGCTTGGAAACTAGCAGCCTAGCCAAAAACATTCAGTACTTC. Translation: CASSLETSSLAKNIQYF.

This clone has a handful of counts. The chain links TRBV10-2 to TRBJ2-7; 7 nucleotides align to TRBD1. CDR3 length equals 15 residues. The ends lost 5 bases at V and 0 bases at J; junction bases unmatched: 7. CDR1 WSHSY and CDR2 SAAADI come from the germline V gene. The CDR3 DNA reads as TGCGCCAGCAGTCCCGGGACAGACCTCTCCTACGAGCAGTACTTC. Translation gives CASSPGTDLSYEQYF.

This clone was seen once. The chain couples TRBV6-1 to TRBJ2-5; 9 bases agree with TRBD2. The junction had 7 bases not matched to a gene; V was cut back by 6 bases and J by 5 bases. CDR1 and CDR2 (germline): MNHNS, SASEGT. CDR3 length: 14 residues. The CDR3, as DNA: TGTGCCAGCAGAGGGGGCGCGGGGGGGGAGACCCAGTACTTC. This encodes CASRGGAGGETQYF.

The chain employs TRBV7-9 and TRBJ2-1; 7 nucleotides agree with TRBD1. This CDR3 contains 14 residues. From germline, CDR1 is SEHNR and CDR2 FQNEAQ (reference sequence). V lost 3 bases to trimming and J lost 5 bases; unmatched junction nucleotides: 4. The CDR3: CASSFDGTDNEQFF. Written as DNA, the CDR3 is TGTGCCAGCAGCTTTGACGGGACAGACAATGAGCAGTTCTTC. Filled out from reference TRBV7-9 and TRBJ2-1, the complete variable domain reads DTGVSQNPRHKITKRGQNVTFRCDPISEHNRLYWYRQTLGQGPEFLTYFQNEAQLEKSRLLSDRFSAERPKGSFSTLEIQRTEQGDSAMYLCASSFDGTDNEQFFGPGTRLTVL.